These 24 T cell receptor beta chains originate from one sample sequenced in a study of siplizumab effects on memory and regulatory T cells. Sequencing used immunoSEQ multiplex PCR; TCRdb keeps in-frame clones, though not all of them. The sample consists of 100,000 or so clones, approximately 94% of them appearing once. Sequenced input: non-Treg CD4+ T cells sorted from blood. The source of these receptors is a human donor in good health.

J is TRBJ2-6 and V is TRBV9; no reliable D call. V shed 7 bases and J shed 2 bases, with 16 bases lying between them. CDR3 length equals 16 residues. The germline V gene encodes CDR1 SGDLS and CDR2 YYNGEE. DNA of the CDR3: TGTGCCAGCGAGGAGTCGGGTACGACTGGGGCCAACGTCCTGACTTTC. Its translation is CASEESGTTGANVLTF. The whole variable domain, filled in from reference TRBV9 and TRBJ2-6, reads DSGVTQTPKHLITATGQRVTLRCSPRSGDLSVYWYQQSLDQGLQFLIQYYNGEERAKGNILERFSAQQFPDLHSELNLSSLELGDSALYFCASEESGTTGANVLTFGAGSRLTVL.

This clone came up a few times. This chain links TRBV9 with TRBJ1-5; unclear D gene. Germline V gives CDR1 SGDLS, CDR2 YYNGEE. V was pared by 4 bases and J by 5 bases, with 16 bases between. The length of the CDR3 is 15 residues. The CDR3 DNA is TGTGCCAGCAGCAATACAGCGATAGCCGATCAGCCCCAGCATTTT. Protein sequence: CASSNTAIADQPQHF.

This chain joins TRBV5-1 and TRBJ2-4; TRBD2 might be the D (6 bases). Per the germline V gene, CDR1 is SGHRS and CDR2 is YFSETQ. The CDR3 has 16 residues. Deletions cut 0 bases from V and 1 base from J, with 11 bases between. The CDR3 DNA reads TGCGCCAGCAGCTTGGCCGGGGGAACGGCCAAAAACATTCAGTACTTC. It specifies CASSLAGGTAKNIQYF.

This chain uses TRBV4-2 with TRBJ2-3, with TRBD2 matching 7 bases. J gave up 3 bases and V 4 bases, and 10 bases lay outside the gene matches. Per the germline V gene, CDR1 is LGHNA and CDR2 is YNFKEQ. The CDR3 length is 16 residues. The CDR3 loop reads CASSPLGEGRTDTQYF. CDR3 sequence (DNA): TGTGCCAGCAGCCCCCTTGGGGAGGGCCGAACAGATACGCAGTATTTT.

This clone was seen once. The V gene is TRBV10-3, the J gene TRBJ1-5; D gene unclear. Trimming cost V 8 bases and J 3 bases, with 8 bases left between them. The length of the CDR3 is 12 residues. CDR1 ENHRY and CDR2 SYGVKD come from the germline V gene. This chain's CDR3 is CAIGQINQPQHF. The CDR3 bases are TGTGCCATCGGCCAGATCAATCAGCCCCAGCATTTT.

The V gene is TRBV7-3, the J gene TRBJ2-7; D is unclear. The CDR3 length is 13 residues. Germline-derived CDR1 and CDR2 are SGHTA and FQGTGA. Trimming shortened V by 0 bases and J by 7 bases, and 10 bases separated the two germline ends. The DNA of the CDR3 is TGTGCCAGCAGCTTAACTTCCAACGGTGAGCAGTACTTC. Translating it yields CASSLTSNGEQYF.

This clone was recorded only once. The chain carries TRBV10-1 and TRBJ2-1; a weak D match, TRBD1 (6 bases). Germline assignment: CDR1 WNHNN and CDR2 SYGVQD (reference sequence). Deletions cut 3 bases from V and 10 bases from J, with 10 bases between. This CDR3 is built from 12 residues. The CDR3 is CASSDRGREQFF. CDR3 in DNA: TGCGCCAGCAGTGACAGGGGTCGGGAGCAGTTCTTC.

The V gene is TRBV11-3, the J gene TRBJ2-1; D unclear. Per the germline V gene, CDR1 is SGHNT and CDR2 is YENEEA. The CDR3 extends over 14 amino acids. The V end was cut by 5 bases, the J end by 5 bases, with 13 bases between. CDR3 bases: TGTGCCAGCAGCCCAGGAGATAATGACAATGAGCAGTTCTTC. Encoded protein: CASSPGDNDNEQFF.

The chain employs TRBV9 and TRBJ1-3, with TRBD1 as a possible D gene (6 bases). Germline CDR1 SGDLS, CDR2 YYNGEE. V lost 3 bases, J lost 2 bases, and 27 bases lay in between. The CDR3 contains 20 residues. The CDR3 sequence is CASSATQGGINPAAGNTIYF. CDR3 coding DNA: TGTGCCAGCAGCGCCACCCAAGGGGGGATTAACCCGGCTGCTGGAAACACCATATATTTT.

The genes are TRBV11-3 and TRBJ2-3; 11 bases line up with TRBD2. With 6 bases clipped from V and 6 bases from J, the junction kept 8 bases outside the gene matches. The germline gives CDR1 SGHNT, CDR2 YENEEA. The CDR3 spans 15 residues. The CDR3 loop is CASSATSGAPDTQYF. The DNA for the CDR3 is TGTGCCAGCAGTGCGACTAGCGGGGCCCCGGATACGCAGTATTTT.

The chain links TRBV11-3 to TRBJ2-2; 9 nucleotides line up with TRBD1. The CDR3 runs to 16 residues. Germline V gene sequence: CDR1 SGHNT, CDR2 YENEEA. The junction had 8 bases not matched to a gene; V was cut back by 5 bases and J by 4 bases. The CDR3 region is CASSLGTGKGTGELFF. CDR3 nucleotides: TGTGCCAGCAGCCTCGGGACAGGGAAGGGCACCGGGGAGCTGTTTTTT.

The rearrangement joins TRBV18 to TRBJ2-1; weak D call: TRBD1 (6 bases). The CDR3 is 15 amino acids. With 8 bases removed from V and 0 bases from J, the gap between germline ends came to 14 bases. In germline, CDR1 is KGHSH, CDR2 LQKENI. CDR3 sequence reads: CASGKGESSYNEQFF. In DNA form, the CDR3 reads TGTGCCAGCGGAAAGGGGGAAAGCTCCTACAATGAGCAGTTCTTC. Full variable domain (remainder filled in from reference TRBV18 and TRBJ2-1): NAGVMQNPRHLVRRRGQEARLRCSPMKGHSHVYWYRQLPEEGLKFMVYLQKENIIDESGMPKERFSAEFPKEGPSILRIQQVVRGDSAAYFCASGKGESSYNEQFFGPGTRLTVL.

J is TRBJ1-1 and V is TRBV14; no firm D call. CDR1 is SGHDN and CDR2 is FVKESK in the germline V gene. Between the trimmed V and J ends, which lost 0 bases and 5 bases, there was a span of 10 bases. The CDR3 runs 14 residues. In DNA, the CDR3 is TGTGCCAGCAGCCAAGATAGGAGGTCTACTGAAGCTTTCTTT. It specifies CASSQDRRSTEAFF.

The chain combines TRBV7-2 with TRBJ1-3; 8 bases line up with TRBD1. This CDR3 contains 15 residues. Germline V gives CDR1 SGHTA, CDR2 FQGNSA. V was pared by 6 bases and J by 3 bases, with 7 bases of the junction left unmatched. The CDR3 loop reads CASSSQGAVGNTIYF. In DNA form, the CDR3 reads TGTGCCAGCAGTTCTCAGGGGGCCGTTGGAAACACCATATATTTT. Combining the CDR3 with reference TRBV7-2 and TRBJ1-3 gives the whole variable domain GAGVSQSPSNKVTEKGKDVELRCDPISGHTALYWYRQSLGQGLEFLIYFQGNSAPDKSGLPSDRFSAERTGGSVSTLTIQRTQQEDSAVYLCASSSQGAVGNTIYFGEGSWLTVV.

The DNA of the CDR3 is TGTGCCAGTAGTGCCGGCAGGGGGAGCAATCAGCCCCAGCATTTT. The encoded protein is CASSAGRGSNQPQHF. The chain is built from TRBV19 and TRBJ1-5; 7 nucleotides match TRBD1. CDR3 size: 15 residues. Germline V CDR1 and CDR2: LNHDA, SQIVND (reference sequence). J lost 1 base, V lost 5 bases, and 5 bases had no gene match. The variable domain in full, completed from reference TRBV19 and TRBJ1-5, reads DGGITQSPKYLFRKEGQNVTLSCEQNLNHDAMYWYRQDPGQGLRLIYYSQIVNDFQKGDIAEGYSVSREKKESFPLTVTSAQKNPTAFYLCASSAGRGSNQPQHFGDGTRLSIL.

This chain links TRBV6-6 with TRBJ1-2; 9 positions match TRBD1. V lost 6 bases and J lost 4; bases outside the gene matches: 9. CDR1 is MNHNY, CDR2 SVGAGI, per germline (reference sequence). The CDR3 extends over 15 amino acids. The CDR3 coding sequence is TGTGCCAGCAGGCCTGACAGGGGGGAGTCCTATGGCTACACCTTC. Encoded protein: CASRPDRGESYGYTF.

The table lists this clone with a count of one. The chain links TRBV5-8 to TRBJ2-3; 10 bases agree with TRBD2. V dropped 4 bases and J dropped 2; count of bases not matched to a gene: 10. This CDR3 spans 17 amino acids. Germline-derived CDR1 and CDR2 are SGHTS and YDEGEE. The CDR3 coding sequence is TGTGCCAGCAGCCCCCAGACTAGCGGGTGGGCCACAGATACGCAGTATTTT. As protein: CASSPQTSGWATDTQYF.

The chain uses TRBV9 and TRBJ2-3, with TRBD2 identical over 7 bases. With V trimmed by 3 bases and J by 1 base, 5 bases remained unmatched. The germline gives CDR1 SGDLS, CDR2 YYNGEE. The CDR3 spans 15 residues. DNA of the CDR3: TGTGCCAGCAGCGCCACTAGCGCCCGCACAGATACGCAGTATTTT. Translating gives CASSATSARTDTQYF. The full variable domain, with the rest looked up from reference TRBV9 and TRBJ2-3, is DSGVTQTPKHLITATGQRVTLRCSPRSGDLSVYWYQQSLDQGLQFLIQYYNGEERAKGNILERFSAQQFPDLHSELNLSSLELGDSALYFCASSATSARTDTQYFGPGTRLTVL.

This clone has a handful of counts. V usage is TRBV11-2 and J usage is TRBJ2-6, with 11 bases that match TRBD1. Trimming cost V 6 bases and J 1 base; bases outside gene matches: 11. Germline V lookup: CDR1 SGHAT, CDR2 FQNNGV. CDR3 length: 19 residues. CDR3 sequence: CASRKTAGQGGSGANVLTF. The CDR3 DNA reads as TGTGCCAGCAGAAAAACCGCGGGACAGGGGGGTTCTGGGGCCAACGTCCTGACTTTC.

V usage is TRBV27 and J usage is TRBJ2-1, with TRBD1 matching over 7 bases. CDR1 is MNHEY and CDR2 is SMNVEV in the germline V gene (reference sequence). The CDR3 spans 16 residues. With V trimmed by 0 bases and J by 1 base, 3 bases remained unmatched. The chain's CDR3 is CASSLSADRSYNEQFF. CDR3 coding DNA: TGTGCCAGCAGTTTATCCGCGGACAGGTCCTACAATGAGCAGTTCTTC.

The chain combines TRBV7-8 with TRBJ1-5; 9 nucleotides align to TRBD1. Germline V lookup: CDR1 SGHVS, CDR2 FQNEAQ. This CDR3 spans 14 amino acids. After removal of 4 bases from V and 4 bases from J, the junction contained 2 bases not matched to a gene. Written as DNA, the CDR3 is TGTGCCAGCAGCTGGACAGGGGAGAATCAGCCCCAGCATTTT. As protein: CASSWTGENQPQHF.

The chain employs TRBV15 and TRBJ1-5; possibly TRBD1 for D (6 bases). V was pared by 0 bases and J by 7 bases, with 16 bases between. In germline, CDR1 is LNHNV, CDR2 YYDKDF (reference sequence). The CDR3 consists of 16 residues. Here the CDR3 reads CATSRDVGRGSQPQHF. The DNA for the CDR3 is TGTGCCACCAGCAGAGATGTGGGCAGGGGCAGCCAGCCCCAGCATTTT.

The CDR3 DNA is TGTGCCATCAGTGAGTCAACGGGAGCCTACAATGAGCAGTTCTTC. This codes for CAISESTGAYNEQFF. The chain carries TRBV10-3 and TRBJ2-1, with D possibly matching TRBD2 (6 bases). V was cut by 0 bases and J by 2 bases, with 8 bases left in between. Germline CDR1 reads ENHRY; CDR2 reads SYGVKD. CDR3 size: 15 residues.

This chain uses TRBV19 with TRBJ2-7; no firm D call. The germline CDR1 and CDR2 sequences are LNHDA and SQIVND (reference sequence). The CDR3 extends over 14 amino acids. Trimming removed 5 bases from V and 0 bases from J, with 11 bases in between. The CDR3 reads CASSSQDSSYEQYF. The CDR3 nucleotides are TGTGCCAGTAGTTCCCAAGATTCCTCCTACGAGCAGTACTTC.